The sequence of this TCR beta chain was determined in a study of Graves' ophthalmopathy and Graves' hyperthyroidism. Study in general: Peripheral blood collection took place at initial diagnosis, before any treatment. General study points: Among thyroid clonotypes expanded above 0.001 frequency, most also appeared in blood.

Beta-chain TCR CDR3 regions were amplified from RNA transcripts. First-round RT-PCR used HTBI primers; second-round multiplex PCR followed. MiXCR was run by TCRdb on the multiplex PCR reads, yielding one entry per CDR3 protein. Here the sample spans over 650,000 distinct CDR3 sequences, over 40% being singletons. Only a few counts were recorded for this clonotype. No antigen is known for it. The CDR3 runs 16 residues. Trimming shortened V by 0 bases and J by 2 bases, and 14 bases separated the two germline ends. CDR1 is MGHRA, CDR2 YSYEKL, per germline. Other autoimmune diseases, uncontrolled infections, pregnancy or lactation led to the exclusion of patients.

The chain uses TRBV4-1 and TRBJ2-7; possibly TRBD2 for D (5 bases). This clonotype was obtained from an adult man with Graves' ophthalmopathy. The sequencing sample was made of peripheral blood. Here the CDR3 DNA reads TGCGCCAGCAGCCAAGATTGGAGGACCAACGCCTACGAGCAGTACTTC. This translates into CASSQDWRTNAYEQYF.